This T cell receptor beta chain comes out of a study of PD-1 blockade in classical Hodgkin lymphoma. Across the study: Nivolumab dosed at 3 mg/kg went to patients intravenously every 2 weeks.

Each and every patient relapsed after autologous stem cell transplantation, and patients got differing brentuximab vedotin exposure. Best overall response was complete response, partial response or progressive disease in these relapsed/refractory classical Hodgkin lymphoma patients. This CDR3 contains 16 residues. V lost 3 bases to trimming and J lost 4 bases; unmatched junction nucleotides: 9. Germline loops: CDR1 MNHEY, CDR2 SMNVEV (reference sequence). A single count supports this clone. Antigen: not known. Study-level findings and limits: Baseline diversity in complete responders resembled that of newly diagnosed patients. Significant TCR diversity gains by C4D1 occurred in CD4+ but not CD8+ cells.

Profiling relied on immunoSEQ multiplex PCR, and the TCRdb table lists in-frame clones only, not all of them. The sample has around 28,000 clones, around 70% seen once; the top ten hold 20% to 30%. This specimen was peripheral blood mononuclear cells (PBMCs), taken before the second cycle of nivolumab. This sequence originates from a human donor with classical Hodgkin lymphoma. The genes are TRBV27 and TRBJ1-5; TRBD1 matches 7 bases. CDR3: CASSFRSQGINQPQHF. The CDR3 DNA follows: TGTGCCAGCAGTTTTAGGTCACAGGGGATTAATCAGCCCCAGCATTTT.